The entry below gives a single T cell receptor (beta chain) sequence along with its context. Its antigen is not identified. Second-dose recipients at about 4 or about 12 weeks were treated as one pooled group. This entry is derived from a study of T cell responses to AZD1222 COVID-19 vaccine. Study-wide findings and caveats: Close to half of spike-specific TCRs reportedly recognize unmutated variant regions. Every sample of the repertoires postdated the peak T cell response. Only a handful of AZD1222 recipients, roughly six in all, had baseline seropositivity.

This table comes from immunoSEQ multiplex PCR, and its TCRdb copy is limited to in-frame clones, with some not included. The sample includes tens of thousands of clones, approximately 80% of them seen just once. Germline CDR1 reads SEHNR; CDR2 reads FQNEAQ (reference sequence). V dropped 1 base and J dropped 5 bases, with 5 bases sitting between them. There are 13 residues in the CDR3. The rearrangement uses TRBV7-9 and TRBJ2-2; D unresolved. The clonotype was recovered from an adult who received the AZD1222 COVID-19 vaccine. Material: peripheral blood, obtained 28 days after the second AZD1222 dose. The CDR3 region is CASSLDRTGELFF. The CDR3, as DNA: TGTGCCAGCAGCTTAGACCGTACCGGGGAGCTGTTTTTT.